The sequence of this T cell receptor (beta chain) was determined in a study of Tregs in tolerant kidney transplant recipients. For the study at large: The nonmyeloablative bone marrow transplants came from related graft donors, with transient mixed chimerism. Study findings and constraints: Donor-specific Treg expansion exceeded global Treg expansion in tolerant patients, suggesting antigen drive.

Turning to this clone: Its target is unknown.

Method: immunoSEQ multiplex PCR; TCRdb's copy keeps in-frame clones and lacks some. The table includes around 85,000 clones, approximately 90% detected once. The junction had 10 bases not matched to a gene; V was cut back by 0 bases and J by 7 bases. The germline V gene has CDR1 MGHRA and CDR2 YSYEKL. CDR3 length: 17 amino acids. This clonotype was sampled from a human donor who received a combined kidney and bone marrow transplant. The rearrangement links TRBV4-1 to TRBJ1-5; TRBD1 agrees at 9 bases. Sequenced here: Tregs from blood, sampled before the transplant. CDR3 residues: CASSQDSGTGIRQPQHF. In DNA, the CDR3 is TGCGCCAGCAGCCAAGATTCCGGGACAGGGATTCGGCAGCCCCAGCATTTT.